This T cell receptor beta chain derives from a study of identical twins. Overall study findings and caveats: Conclusions were based on cross-sectional statistical analysis, without following the same donors.

This CDR3 contains 17 residues. V gave up 3 bases and J gave up 7 bases; unmatched junction bases: 14. Details on this clonotype: Antigen specificity is unknown.

TCRdb independently ran MiXCR on the 5' RACE reads; one entry per CDR3 protein. The sample contains around 300,000 distinct CDR3 sequences, less than 9% of which appear only once. Separately, the same data were catalogued under a study of yellow fever vaccine responses in identical twins.

This TCR was recovered from a woman aged 18-29 years in good health. This sequence joins TRBV12-3 or TRBV12-4 and TRBJ1-5, with TRBD1 identical over 8 bases. The sequencing sample was made of memory (CD45RO+) T cells sorted from blood. CDR3 nucleotides: TGTGCCAGCAGTTTTTACGGGACAGGATGGGTACGGCAGCCCCAGCATTTT. This gives the protein CASSFYGTGWVRQPQHF.